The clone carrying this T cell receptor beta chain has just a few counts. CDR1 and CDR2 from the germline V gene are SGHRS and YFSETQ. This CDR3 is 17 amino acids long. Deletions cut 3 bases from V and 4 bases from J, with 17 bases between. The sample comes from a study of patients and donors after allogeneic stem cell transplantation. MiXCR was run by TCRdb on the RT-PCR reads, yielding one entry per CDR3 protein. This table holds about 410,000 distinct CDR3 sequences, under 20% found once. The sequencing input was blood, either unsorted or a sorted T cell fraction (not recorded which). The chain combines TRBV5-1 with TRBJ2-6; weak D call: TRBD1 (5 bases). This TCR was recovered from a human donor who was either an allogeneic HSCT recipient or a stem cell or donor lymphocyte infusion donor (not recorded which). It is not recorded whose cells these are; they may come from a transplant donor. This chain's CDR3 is CASSSDISPQGANVLTF. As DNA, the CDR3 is TGCGCCAGCAGCTCGGACATATCCCCGCAGGGGGCCAACGTCCTGACTTTC. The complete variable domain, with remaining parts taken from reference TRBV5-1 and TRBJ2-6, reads KAGVTQTPRYLIKTRGQQVTLSCSPISGHRSVSWYQQTPGQGLQFLFEYFSETQRNKGNFPGRFSGRQFSNSRSEMNVSTLELGDSALYLCASSSDISPQGANVLTFGAGSRLTVL.